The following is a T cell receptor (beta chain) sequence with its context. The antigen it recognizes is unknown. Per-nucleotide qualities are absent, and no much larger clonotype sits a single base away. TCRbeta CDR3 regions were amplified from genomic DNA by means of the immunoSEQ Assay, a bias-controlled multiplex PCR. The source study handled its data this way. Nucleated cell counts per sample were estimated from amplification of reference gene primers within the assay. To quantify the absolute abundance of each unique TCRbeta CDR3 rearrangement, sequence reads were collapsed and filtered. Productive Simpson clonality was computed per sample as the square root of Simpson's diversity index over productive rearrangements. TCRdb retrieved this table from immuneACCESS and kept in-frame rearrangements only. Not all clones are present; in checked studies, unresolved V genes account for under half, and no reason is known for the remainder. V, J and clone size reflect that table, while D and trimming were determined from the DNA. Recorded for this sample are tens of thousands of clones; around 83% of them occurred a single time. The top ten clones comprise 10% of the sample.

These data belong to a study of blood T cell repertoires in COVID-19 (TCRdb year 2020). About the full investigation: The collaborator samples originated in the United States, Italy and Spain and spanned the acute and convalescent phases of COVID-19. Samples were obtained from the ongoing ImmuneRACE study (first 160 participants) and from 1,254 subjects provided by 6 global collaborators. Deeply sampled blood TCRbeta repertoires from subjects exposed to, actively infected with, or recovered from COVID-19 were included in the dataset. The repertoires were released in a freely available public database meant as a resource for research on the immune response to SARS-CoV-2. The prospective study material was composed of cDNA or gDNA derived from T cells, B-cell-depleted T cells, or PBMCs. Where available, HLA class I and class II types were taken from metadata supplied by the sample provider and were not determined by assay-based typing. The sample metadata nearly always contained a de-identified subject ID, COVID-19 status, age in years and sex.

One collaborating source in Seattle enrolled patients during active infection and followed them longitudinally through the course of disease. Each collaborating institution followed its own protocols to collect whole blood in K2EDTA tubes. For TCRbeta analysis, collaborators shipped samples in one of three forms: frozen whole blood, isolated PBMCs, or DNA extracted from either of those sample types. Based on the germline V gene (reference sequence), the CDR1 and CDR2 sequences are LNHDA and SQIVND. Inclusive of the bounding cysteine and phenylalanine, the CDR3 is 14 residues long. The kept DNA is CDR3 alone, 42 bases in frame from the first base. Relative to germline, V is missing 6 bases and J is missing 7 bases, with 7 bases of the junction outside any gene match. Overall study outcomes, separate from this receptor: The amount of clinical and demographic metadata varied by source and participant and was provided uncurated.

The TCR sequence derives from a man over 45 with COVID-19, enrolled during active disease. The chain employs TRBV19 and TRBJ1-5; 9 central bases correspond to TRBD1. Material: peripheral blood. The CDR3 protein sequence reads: CASRSGTGRQPQHF. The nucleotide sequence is TGTGCCAGTAGGAGCGGGACAGGGAGACAGCCCCAGCATTTT.